These 20 T cell receptor beta chains share one sample of origin, sequenced in a study of CD8 T cells in Susac syndrome (dated by TCRdb to between 2017 and 2020). The library was obtained by the immunoSEQ multiplex PCR assay. RNA was extracted with the RNeasy kit and about 0.5 to 1 ug was reverse transcribed using random hexamers. TCRdb reran the public reads through fastp at Q25 and MiXCR, keeping productive beta chains. Every distinct CDR3 protein forms one entry, paired with its most common genes and DNA. The sample table lists 250,000 to 300,000 distinct CDR3 sequences, around 85% of them with a count of one. The leading ten clones occupy 0.2% to 0.25% of the sample. The sample was CD8+ T cells from PBMCs. All receptors derive from a human donor with multiple sclerosis.

The chain couples TRBV27 to TRBJ2-1; D not certain. CDR1 is MNHEY and CDR2 is SMNVEV in the germline V gene (reference sequence). Deletions cut 2 bases from V and 6 bases from J, with 8 bases between. This CDR3 spans 13 amino acids. CDR3 coding DNA: TGTGCCAGCAGTTTAGGACCCCGCAATGAGCAGTTCTTC. Translated, it gives CASSLGPRNEQFF.

The chain recombines TRBV6-5 with TRBJ1-4; TRBD1 is a possible D gene (5 bases). CDR3 length: 13 amino acids. The V gene's germline CDR1 is MNHEY and CDR2 SVGAGI. The V end lost 6 bases, the J end lost 11 bases, and 16 bases lay between the germline ends. The CDR3 is CASRGGDLRKLFF. Here the CDR3 DNA reads TGTGCCAGCAGGGGGGGGGACCTGAGGAAACTGTTTTTT.

This clonotype was detected once. The J gene is TRBJ2-3, the V gene TRBV7-2; D unresolved. Germline values: CDR1 SGHTA, CDR2 FQGNSA. The CDR3 consists of 13 residues. V shed 6 bases and J shed 6 bases, with 13 bases lying between them. The CDR3 here is CASSWVPGDTQYF. Here the CDR3 DNA reads TGTGCCAGCAGTTGGGTCCCCGGGGATACGCAGTATTTT. Supplemented by reference TRBV7-2 and TRBJ2-3, the full variable domain reads GAGVSQSPSNKVTEKGKDVELRCDPISGHTALYWYRQSLGQGLEFLIYFQGNSAPDKSGLPSDRFSAERTGGSVSTLTIQRTQQEDSAVYLCASSWVPGDTQYFGPGTRLTVL.

V is TRBV11-2 and J is TRBJ1-2, with 9 bases matching TRBD1. The germline gives CDR1 SGHAT, CDR2 FQNNGV. Trimming took 5 bases from V and 4 from J; bases not matched to a gene: 8. This CDR3 has 15 amino acids. Here the CDR3 reads CASSKGTGYFYGYTF. For the CDR3, the DNA is TGTGCCAGCAGCAAAGGGACAGGGTACTTCTATGGCTACACCTTC.

The J gene is TRBJ2-5, the V gene TRBV7-9; possible D gene TRBD1, 6 bases. V lost 3 bases to trimming and J lost 4 bases, with 9 bases between them. This CDR3 comprises 13 residues. CDR1 is SEHNR and CDR2 is FQNEAQ in the germline V gene (reference sequence). This CDR3 is CASSLGAGETQYF. The CDR3, as DNA: TGTGCCAGCAGCTTGGGGGCCGGAGAGACCCAGTACTTC.

This clonotype was picked up one time. The V call is TRBV5-4, the J call TRBJ2-3; 7 nucleotides match TRBD2. CDR3 length: 16 amino acids. Per the germline V gene, CDR1 is SGHNT and CDR2 is YYREEE (reference sequence). V was clipped by 4 bases and J by 5 bases; unmatched bases: 13. CDR3 in DNA: TGTGCCAGCAGCCCCTTCGGAAGCGGGACGGTAGATACGCAGTATTTT. Amino acid sequence: CASSPFGSGTVDTQYF.

The chain carries TRBV27 and TRBJ2-1, with TRBD2 identical over 13 bases. The CDR3 covers 16 residues. Germline V gene data show CDR1 as MNHEY and CDR2 as SMNVEV (reference sequence). Germline trimming cut 5 bases from V and 3 bases from J; bases unmatched to any gene: 4. The CDR3 reads CASSPGTSGIYNEQFF. The CDR3 DNA sequence: TGTGCCAGCAGTCCCGGGACTAGCGGGATCTACAATGAGCAGTTCTTC.

In its sample, this clonotype was seen once. CDR3 protein: CASSLYSEMNGYTF. DNA of the CDR3: TGCGCCAGCAGCTTGTATTCAGAAATGAATGGCTACACCTTC. The chain couples TRBV5-1 to TRBJ1-2; D gene ambiguous. The CDR3 extends over 14 amino acids. Looked up from germline, CDR1 is SGHRS and CDR2 is YFSETQ. The V gene lost 1 base and the J gene lost 6 bases, with 13 bases spanning the gap.

The chain couples TRBV6-5 to TRBJ2-1; 10 positions match TRBD2. V lost 5 bases, J lost 4 bases, and 5 bases stayed unmatched. The CDR3 is 15 residues long. Germline CDR1 MNHEY, CDR2 SVGAGI. CDR3 coding DNA: TGTGCCAGCAGTCCCCTAGCGGGAGCATACAATGAGCAGTTCTTC. Amino acids: CASSPLAGAYNEQFF.

This sequence joins TRBV4-2 and TRBJ2-1; D may correspond to TRBD1 or TRBD2 (5 bases each). CDR3 length: 13 amino acids. V lost 2 bases and J lost 10, with 12 bases in between. The germline V gene has CDR1 LGHNA and CDR2 YNFKEQ. CDR3 amino acids: CASSQKGPNEQFF. CDR3 nucleotides: TGTGCCAGCAGCCAAAAGGGACCCAACGAGCAGTTCTTC.

This clonotype has just one count. The chain couples TRBV28 to TRBJ1-5, with D possibly TRBD1 on 5 matching bases. Per the germline V gene, CDR1 is MDHEN and CDR2 is SYDVKM. This CDR3 spans 17 amino acids. Deletions cut 2 bases from V and 0 bases from J, with 14 bases between. The CDR3 reads CASSLRGSQISNQPQHF. CDR3 bases: TGTGCCAGCAGTTTAAGGGGTAGTCAGATTAGCAATCAGCCCCAGCATTTT.

The chain recombines TRBV18 with TRBJ2-7; no firm D call. V dropped 2 bases and J dropped 4 bases, with 15 bases sitting between them. The CDR3 extends over 15 amino acids. Germline V gene lookup returns CDR1 KGHSH and CDR2 LQKENI. The CDR3 loop reads CASSPGYYFHYEQYF. The CDR3 bases are TGTGCCAGCTCACCAGGGTACTATTTCCATTACGAGCAGTACTTC.

J is TRBJ2-2 and V is TRBV5-5; possibly TRBD2 for D (7 bases). V was cut by 2 bases and J by 10 bases, with 12 bases left in between. CDR1 is SGHKS and CDR2 is YYEKEE in the germline V gene (reference sequence). This CDR3 is 13 amino acids long. This chain's CDR3 is CASSFWGGEELFF. CDR3 nucleotide sequence: TGTGCCAGCAGCTTTTGGGGGGGCGAGGAGCTGTTTTTT.

V is TRBV12-3 or TRBV12-4 and J is TRBJ2-7; the match to TRBD2 covers 12 bases. The CDR3 has 16 residues. V shed 4 bases and J 4 bases; nucleotides not matched to a gene: 8. DNA of the CDR3: TGTGCCAGCAGTTCCCCGGGGGGACTAGCGGGTTACGAGCAGTACTTC. Its translation is CASSSPGGLAGYEQYF.

The chain couples TRBV7-9 to TRBJ2-5; maybe TRBD1 (6 bases). Per the germline V gene, CDR1 is SEHNR and CDR2 is FQNEAQ (reference sequence). Deletions cut 2 bases from V and 3 bases from J, with 16 bases between. The CDR3 extends over 16 amino acids. The CDR3 sequence: CASSLYTGTREETQYF. Written as DNA, the CDR3 is TGTGCCAGCAGCTTATATACAGGGACCAGGGAAGAGACCCAGTACTTC.

The chain employs TRBV10-2 and TRBJ2-3; TRBD1 agrees at 7 bases. The germline V gene has CDR1 WSHSY and CDR2 SAAADI. The V and J ends lost 6 bases and 3 bases, in that order; junction bases with no gene match: 6. This CDR3 contains 14 residues. This CDR3 reads CASRTGSRTDTQYF. CDR3 DNA sequence: TGCGCCAGCAGGACAGGGAGTAGGACAGATACGCAGTATTTT.

This clonotype was found once. The rearrangement links TRBV7-9 to TRBJ2-7, with 8 bases aligning to TRBD1. The length of the CDR3 is 15 residues. V lost 2 bases, J lost 1 base, and 4 bases stayed unmatched. Germline values: CDR1 SEHNR, CDR2 FQNEAQ (reference sequence). Here the CDR3 DNA reads TGTGCCAGCAGCTTATGGGACAGGCCTTCCTACGAGCAGTACTTC. It codes for CASSLWDRPSYEQYF.

This clonotype is a singleton in its sample. The gene calls are TRBV7-8 and TRBJ1-5; 10 bases line up with TRBD1. CDR1 is SGHVS, CDR2 FQNEAQ, per germline. The CDR3 sequence is 15 residues long. The V and J ends lost 5 bases and 5 bases, in that order; junction bases with no gene match: 6. The CDR3 sequence: CASSVGTGAHQPQHF. CDR3 DNA: TGTGCCAGCAGCGTCGGGACAGGGGCTCATCAGCCCCAGCATTTT.

The chain employs TRBV30 and TRBJ2-7; D not certain. CDR1 GTSNPN and CDR2 SVGIG come from the germline V gene (reference sequence). This CDR3 region has 13 residues. V was trimmed by 0 bases and J by 1 base, leaving 7 bases between them. CDR3 nucleotides: TGTGCCTGGAGTGTATCGGTGTCCTACGAGCAGTACTTC. Amino acids: CAWSVSVSYEQYF.

The chain employs TRBV28 and TRBJ2-1; 12 bases agree with TRBD2. The CDR3 runs 19 residues. Trimming cost V 3 bases and J 0 bases; bases outside gene matches: 9. Germline CDR1 reads MDHEN; CDR2 reads SYDVKM. Here the CDR3 reads CASSLPGLAGSTSYNEQFF. In DNA form, the CDR3 reads TGTGCCAGCAGTTTGCCCGGACTAGCGGGATCTACCTCCTACAATGAGCAGTTCTTC.